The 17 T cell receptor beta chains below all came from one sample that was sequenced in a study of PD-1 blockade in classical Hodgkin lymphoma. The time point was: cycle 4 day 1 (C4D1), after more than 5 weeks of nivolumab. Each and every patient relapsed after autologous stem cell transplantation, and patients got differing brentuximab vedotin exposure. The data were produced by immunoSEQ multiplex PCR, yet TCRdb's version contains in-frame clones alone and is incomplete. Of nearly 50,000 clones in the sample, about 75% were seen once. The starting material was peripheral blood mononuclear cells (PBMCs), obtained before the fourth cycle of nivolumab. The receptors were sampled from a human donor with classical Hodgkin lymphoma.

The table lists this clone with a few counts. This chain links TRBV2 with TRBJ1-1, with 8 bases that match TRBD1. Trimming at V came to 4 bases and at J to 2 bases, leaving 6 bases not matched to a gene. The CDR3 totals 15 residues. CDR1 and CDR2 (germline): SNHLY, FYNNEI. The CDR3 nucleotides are TGTGCCAGCAGTGGAGTGACAGGGGTCAACACTGAAGCTTTCTTT. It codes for CASSGVTGVNTEAFF.

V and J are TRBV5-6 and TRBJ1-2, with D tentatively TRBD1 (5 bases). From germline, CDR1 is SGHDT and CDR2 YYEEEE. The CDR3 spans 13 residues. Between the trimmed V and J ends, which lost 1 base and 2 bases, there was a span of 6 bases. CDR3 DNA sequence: TGTGCCAGCAGCTTGCGACAGAACTATGGCTACACCTTC. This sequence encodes CASSLRQNYGYTF.

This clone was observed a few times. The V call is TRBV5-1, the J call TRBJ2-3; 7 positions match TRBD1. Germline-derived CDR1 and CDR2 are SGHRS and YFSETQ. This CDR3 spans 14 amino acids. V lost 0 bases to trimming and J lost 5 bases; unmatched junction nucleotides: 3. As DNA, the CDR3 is TGCGCCAGCAGCTTGGAGCCAGGGGGAGATACGCAGTATTTT. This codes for CASSLEPGGDTQYF. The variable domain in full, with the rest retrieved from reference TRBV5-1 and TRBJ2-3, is KAGVTQTPRYLIKTRGQQVTLSCSPISGHRSVSWYQQTPGQGLQFLFEYFSETQRNKGNFPGRFSGRQFSNSRSEMNVSTLELGDSALYLCASSLEPGGDTQYFGPGTRLTVL.

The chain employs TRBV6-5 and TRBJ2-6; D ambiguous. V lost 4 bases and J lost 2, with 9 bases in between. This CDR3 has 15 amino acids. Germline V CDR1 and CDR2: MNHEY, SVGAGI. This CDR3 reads CASSLSSPGANVLTF. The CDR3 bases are TGTGCCAGCAGTTTAAGCTCTCCTGGGGCCAACGTCCTGACTTTC.

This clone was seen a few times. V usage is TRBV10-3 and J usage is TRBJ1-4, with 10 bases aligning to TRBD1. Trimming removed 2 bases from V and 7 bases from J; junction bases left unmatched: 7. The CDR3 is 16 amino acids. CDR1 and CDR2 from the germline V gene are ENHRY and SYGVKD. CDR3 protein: CAISEPSGTGAEKLFF. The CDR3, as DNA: TGTGCCATCAGTGAGCCCTCCGGGACAGGGGCTGAAAAACTGTTTTTT.

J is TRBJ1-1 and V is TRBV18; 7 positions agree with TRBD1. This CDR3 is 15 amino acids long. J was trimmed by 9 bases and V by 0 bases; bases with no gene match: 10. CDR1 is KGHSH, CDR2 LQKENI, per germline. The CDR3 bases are TGTGCCAGCTCACCACCCCAAGGGACGACAGGGAAAGCTTTCTTT. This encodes CASSPPQGTTGKAFF.

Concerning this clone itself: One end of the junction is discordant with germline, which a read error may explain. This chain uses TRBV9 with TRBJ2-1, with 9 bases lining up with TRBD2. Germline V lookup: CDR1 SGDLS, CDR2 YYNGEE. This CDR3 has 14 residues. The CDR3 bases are TGTGCCAGCAACGTAGCGGGAGAAACGGGTGAGCAGTTCTTC. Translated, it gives CASNVAGETGEQFF.

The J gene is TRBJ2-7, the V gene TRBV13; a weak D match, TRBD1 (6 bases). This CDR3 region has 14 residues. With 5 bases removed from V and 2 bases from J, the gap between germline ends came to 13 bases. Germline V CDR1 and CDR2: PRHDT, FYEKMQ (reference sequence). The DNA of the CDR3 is TGTGCCAGCAGCAAGGACAGAAACACCTACGAGCAGTACTTC. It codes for CASSKDRNTYEQYF.

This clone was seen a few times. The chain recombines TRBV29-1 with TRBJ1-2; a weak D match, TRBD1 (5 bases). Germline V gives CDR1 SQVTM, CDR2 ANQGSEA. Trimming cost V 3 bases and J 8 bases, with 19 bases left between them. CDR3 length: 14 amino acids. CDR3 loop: CSVDSGALRHGYTF. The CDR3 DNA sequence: TGCAGCGTTGATTCTGGGGCCCTCCGACACGGCTACACCTTC.

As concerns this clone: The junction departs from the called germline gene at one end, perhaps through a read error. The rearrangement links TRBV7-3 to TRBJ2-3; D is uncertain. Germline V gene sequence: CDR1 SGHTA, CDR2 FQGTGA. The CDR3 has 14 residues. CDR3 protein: CASSLTPGGDTQYF. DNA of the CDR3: TGTGCCAGCAGCCTAACGCCCGGCGGAGATACGCAGTATTTT.

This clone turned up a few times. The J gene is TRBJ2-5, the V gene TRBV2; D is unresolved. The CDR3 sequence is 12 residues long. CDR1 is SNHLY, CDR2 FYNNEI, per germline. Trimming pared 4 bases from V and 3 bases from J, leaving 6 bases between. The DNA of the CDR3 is TGTGCCAGCAGTGTTACAGAAGAGACCCAGTACTTC. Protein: CASSVTEETQYF.

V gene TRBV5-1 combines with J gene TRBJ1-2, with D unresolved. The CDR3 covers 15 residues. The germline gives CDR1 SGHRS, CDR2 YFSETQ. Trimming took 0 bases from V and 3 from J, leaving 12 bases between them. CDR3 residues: CASSLDTQIDYGYTF. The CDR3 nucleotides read TGCGCCAGCAGCTTGGACACCCAAATTGACTATGGCTACACCTTC.

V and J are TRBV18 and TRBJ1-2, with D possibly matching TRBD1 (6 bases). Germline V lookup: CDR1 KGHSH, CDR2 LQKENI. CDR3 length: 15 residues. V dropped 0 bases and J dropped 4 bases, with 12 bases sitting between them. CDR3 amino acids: CASSPPGGGPYGYTF. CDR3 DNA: TGTGCCAGCTCACCACCGGGGGGGGGCCCCTATGGCTACACCTTC.

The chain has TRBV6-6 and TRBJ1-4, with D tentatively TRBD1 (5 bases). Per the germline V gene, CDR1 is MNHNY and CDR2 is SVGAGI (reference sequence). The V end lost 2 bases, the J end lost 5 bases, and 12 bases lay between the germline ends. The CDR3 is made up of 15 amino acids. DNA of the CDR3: TGTGCCAGCAGTTACCCTAGTGGGGCGAATGAAAAACTGTTTTTT. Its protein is CASSYPSGANEKLFF.

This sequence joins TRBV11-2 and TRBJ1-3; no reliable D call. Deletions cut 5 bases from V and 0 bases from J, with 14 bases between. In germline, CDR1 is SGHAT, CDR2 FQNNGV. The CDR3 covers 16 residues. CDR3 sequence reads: CASSRNVPTSGNTIYF. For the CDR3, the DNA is TGTGCCAGCAGCCGGAATGTCCCTACCTCTGGAAACACCATATATTTT.

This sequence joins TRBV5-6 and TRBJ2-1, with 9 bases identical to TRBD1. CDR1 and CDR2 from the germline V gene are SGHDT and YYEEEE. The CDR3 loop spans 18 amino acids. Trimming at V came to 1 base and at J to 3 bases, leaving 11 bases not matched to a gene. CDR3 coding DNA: TGTGCCAGCAGCTTGTTAGGGAAACAGGGGGCTGGCTACAATGAGCAGTTCTTC. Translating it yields CASSLLGKQGAGYNEQFF.

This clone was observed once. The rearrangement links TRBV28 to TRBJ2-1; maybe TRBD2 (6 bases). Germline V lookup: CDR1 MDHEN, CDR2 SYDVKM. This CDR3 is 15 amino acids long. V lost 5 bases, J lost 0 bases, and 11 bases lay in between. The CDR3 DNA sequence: TGTGCCAGCAGTGTAGCGGCTAACTCCTACAATGAGCAGTTCTTC. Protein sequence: CASSVAANSYNEQFF.